Shown below are 24 T cell receptor beta chains from a single sample sequenced in a study of blood T cell repertoires in COVID-19. Libraries were prepared by immunoSEQ multiplex PCR; TCRdb keeps only in-frame clonotypes and omits some of them. The repertoire consists of 150,000 to 200,000 clones, with 75% to 90% occurring once and the leading ten covering approximately 3.3%. The sample consisted of peripheral blood. These receptors all come from a human donor with acute or convalescent COVID-19. The donor label of this sample is uncertain.

The rearrangement uses TRBV19 and TRBJ1-1; D gene unclear. Trimming took off 0 bases at V and 7 bases at J, with 6 bases between the two ends. The CDR3 covers 12 residues. Germline values: CDR1 LNHDA, CDR2 SQIVND (reference sequence). CDR3 residues: CASSIEYSEAFF. The CDR3 region has the DNA TGTGCCAGTAGTATAGAATATAGTGAAGCTTTCTTT.

The rearrangement links TRBV7-2 to TRBJ2-1; 7 bases align to TRBD2. Per germline, CDR1 SGHTA and CDR2 FQGNSA. The CDR3 totals 16 residues. V was pared by 1 base and J by 2 bases, with 5 bases of the junction left unmatched. The CDR3 sequence is CASSLGGRGTYNEQFF. The CDR3 DNA follows: TGTGCCAGCAGCTTAGGAGGGCGGGGGACCTACAATGAGCAGTTCTTC.

This rearrangement joins TRBV12-3 or TRBV12-4 to TRBJ1-5; no definite D call. The V gene lost 5 bases and the J gene lost 7 bases, with 9 bases spanning the gap. This CDR3 contains 12 residues. The CDR3 DNA follows: TGTGCCAGCAGTCCCTTCTTGCAGCCCCAGCATTTT. This codes for CASSPFLQPQHF.

The chain couples TRBV7-9 to TRBJ1-1; no firm D call. V gave up 1 base and J gave up 1 base, with 7 bases separating them. This CDR3 is built from 14 residues. Germline lookup yields CDR1 SEHNR and CDR2 FQNEAQ (reference sequence). The DNA of the CDR3 is TGTGCCAGCAGCTTAGTGGCAGGGAACACTGAAGCTTTCTTT. Translated, it gives CASSLVAGNTEAFF.

V is TRBV7-2 and J is TRBJ1-6; D gene unclear. CDR1 is SGHTA and CDR2 is FQGNSA in the germline V gene. The CDR3 spans 13 residues. The V end was cut by 5 bases, the J end by 5 bases, with 7 bases between. CDR3 DNA: TGTGCCAGCAGCGTGGCCAATAATTCACCCCTCCACTTT. It is translated as CASSVANNSPLHF.

The CDR3 DNA follows: TGTGCCAGCAGCCTCTCACTAGCGGGGATACTATACGGGGAGCAGTACTTC. Its translation: CASSLSLAGILYGEQYF. This chain joins TRBV5-6 and TRBJ2-7; 10 positions agree with TRBD2. Germline CDR1 SGHDT, CDR2 YYEEEE. V shed 4 bases, J shed 7 bases, and the junction held 17 bases outside the gene matches. This CDR3 has 17 residues.

The rearrangement uses TRBV30 and TRBJ1-1; a possible D gene is TRBD1 (5 bases). Trimming stripped 3 bases from V and 0 bases from J, with 8 bases between. CDR3 length: 13 residues. Germline V gene lookup returns CDR1 GTSNPN and CDR2 SVGIG (reference sequence). In nucleotides, the CDR3 is TGTGCCTGGAGCGTACAGGTGAACACTGAAGCTTTCTTT. It yields the protein CAWSVQVNTEAFF.

The rearrangement uses TRBV10-3 and TRBJ2-7, with a weak D call TRBD2 (6 bases). The germline V and J ends were trimmed by 4 bases and 3 bases, with 16 bases remaining between them. CDR3 length equals 15 residues. CDR1 ENHRY and CDR2 SYGVKD come from the germline V gene. The CDR3 spells CAISAREPGNYEQYF. CDR3 in DNA: TGTGCCATCAGTGCCCGGGAGCCGGGAAACTACGAGCAGTACTTC.

CDR3 coding DNA: TGTGCCATCAGTGCCACGACAGGAGTAGGCAATCAGCCCCAGCATTTT. Translated: CAISATTGVGNQPQHF. The rearrangement links TRBV10-3 to TRBJ1-5; TRBD1 is a possible D gene (6 bases). The CDR3 runs to 16 residues. Germline V gene lookup returns CDR1 ENHRY and CDR2 SYGVKD. Trimming stripped 4 bases from V and 2 bases from J, with 15 bases between.

This chain links TRBV2 with TRBJ2-1, with D perhaps matching TRBD1 (6 bases). This CDR3 has 15 residues. Germline-derived CDR1 and CDR2 are SNHLY and FYNNEI. V was trimmed by 6 bases and J by 0 bases, leaving 12 bases between them. The CDR3 sequence: CASRLGQSSYNEQFF. The CDR3 region has the DNA TGTGCCAGCAGGCTAGGACAGAGCTCCTACAATGAGCAGTTCTTC.

V gene TRBV21-1 combines with J gene TRBJ1-2; whether TRBD1, the table's D call, matches the DNA was not checked. TRBV21-1 is labeled a pseudogene. The CDR3 sequence is 16 residues long. CDR3 amino acids: CASSKAPGQGAYGYTF. The CDR3 DNA follows: TGTGCCAGCAGCAAAGCCCCGGGACAGGGAGCCTATGGCTACACCTTC.

In nucleotides, the CDR3 is TGTGCCAGTTTCCCTTTTGGGGGGAAACATGGCTACACCTTC. Translating gives CASFPFGGKHGYTF. The rearrangement links TRBV19 to TRBJ1-2; D might be TRBD1 (5 bases). The CDR3 covers 14 residues. The V gene lost 8 bases and the J gene lost 6 bases, with 19 bases spanning the gap. Germline V gene data show CDR1 as LNHDA and CDR2 as SQIVND (reference sequence).

This sequence joins TRBV6-6 and TRBJ1-2, with D tentatively TRBD1 (6 bases). The ends were cut back, 6 bases at V and 0 bases at J, with 14 bases in the middle. CDR1 and CDR2 from the germline V gene are MNHNY and SVGAGI (reference sequence). CDR3 size: 15 residues. The CDR3 here is CASRMQTGSNYGYTF. The CDR3 region has the DNA TGTGCCAGCAGGATGCAGACAGGATCTAACTATGGCTACACCTTC.

This rearrangement joins TRBV7-2 to TRBJ2-3; a possible D gene is TRBD1 (5 bases). The V and J ends lost 4 bases and 0 bases respectively, with 11 bases between them. The germline V gene encodes CDR1 SGHTA and CDR2 FQGNSA. CDR3 length: 15 amino acids. Written as DNA, the CDR3 is TGTGCCAGCAGCTCACAGGCCTCTAGCACAGATACGCAGTATTTT. This codes for CASSSQASSTDTQYF.

The V and J genes are TRBV27 and TRBJ1-1; 7 nucleotides agree with TRBD1. V was clipped by 10 bases and J by 1 base; unmatched bases: 3. Germline assignment: CDR1 MNHEY and CDR2 SMNVEV (reference sequence). There are 12 residues in the CDR3. The CDR3 region is CATGQPNTEAFF. In DNA, the CDR3 is TGTGCCACGGGACAGCCGAACACTGAAGCTTTCTTT.

The CDR3 here is CASSRDRSNTGELFF. The CDR3 coding sequence is TGTGCCAGCAGCCGTGACAGGTCCAACACCGGGGAGCTGTTTTTT. The chain uses TRBV7-9 and TRBJ2-2; a possible D gene is TRBD1 (6 bases). Per germline, CDR1 SEHNR and CDR2 FQNEAQ (reference sequence). The CDR3 extends over 15 amino acids. Trimming pared 5 bases from V and 2 bases from J, leaving 12 bases between.

The chain carries TRBV7-9 and TRBJ1-2; D is unresolved. Germline loops: CDR1 SEHNR, CDR2 FQNEAQ (reference sequence). Trimming pared 5 bases from V and 6 bases from J, leaving 22 bases between. The CDR3 loop spans 16 amino acids. The CDR3 loop reads CASSPTPSGYIDGYTF. The DNA for the CDR3 is TGTGCCAGCAGCCCGACACCCAGCGGGTACATCGATGGCTACACCTTC.

The chain couples TRBV5-1 to TRBJ2-7; TRBD2 aligns across 7 bases. The CDR3 is 15 residues long. Germline loops: CDR1 SGHRS, CDR2 YFSETQ. V lost 4 bases and J lost 1; bases outside the gene matches: 8. The CDR3 reads CASSTNGGGSYEQYF. The CDR3 nucleotides read TGCGCCAGCAGCACGAACGGGGGAGGGTCCTACGAGCAGTACTTC.

This chain joins TRBV6-1 and TRBJ1-5; D possibly corresponds to TRBD1 (5 bases). The V end was cut by 1 base, the J end by 9 bases, with 16 bases between. CDR3 length equals 15 residues. Germline assignment: CDR1 MNHNS and CDR2 SASEGT. This CDR3 reads CASSEGTRARRPQHF. The CDR3, as DNA: TGTGCCAGCAGTGAAGGGACACGCGCCCGGAGGCCCCAGCATTTT.

The CDR3, as DNA: TGTGCCAGCAGCCAAACAGGGTATAACTCTGGAAACACCATATATTTT. Translation gives CASSQTGYNSGNTIYF. This chain links TRBV4-2 with TRBJ1-3, with a tentative D call TRBD1 (6 bases). Deletions cut 2 bases from V and 0 bases from J, with 11 bases between. Germline values: CDR1 LGHNA, CDR2 YNFKEQ. The CDR3 loop spans 16 amino acids.

The chain recombines TRBV2 with TRBJ1-2, with D possibly matching TRBD1 (5 bases). CDR1 and CDR2 (germline): SNHLY, FYNNEI. V dropped 0 bases and J dropped 2 bases, with 10 bases sitting between them. The CDR3 contains 15 residues. The CDR3 is CASSEAWGENYGYTF. The CDR3 region has the DNA TGTGCCAGCAGTGAAGCGTGGGGGGAAAACTATGGCTACACCTTC.

The V call is TRBV7-2, the J call TRBJ2-7; 7 bases fit TRBD1. In germline, CDR1 is SGHTA, CDR2 FQGNSA. The CDR3 consists of 14 residues. With 5 bases clipped from V and 4 bases from J, the junction kept 8 bases outside the gene matches. In DNA form, the CDR3 reads TGTGCCAGCAGCGGCCATACAGGGGTGTACGAGCAGTACTTC. Its protein product is CASSGHTGVYEQYF.

The chain uses TRBV14 and TRBJ1-3, with D unclear. The CDR3 totals 15 residues. Germline values: CDR1 SGHDN, CDR2 FVKESK. The ends were cut back, 4 bases at V and 0 bases at J, with 10 bases in the middle. Here the CDR3 DNA reads TGTGCCAGCAGCCTAAGACAACTCTCTGGAAACACCATATATTTT. Encoded protein: CASSLRQLSGNTIYF.

This sequence joins TRBV5-1 and TRBJ2-1; TRBD1 might be the D (5 bases). The CDR3 covers 15 residues. Germline CDR1 is SGHRS and CDR2 is YFSETQ. The V gene lost 0 bases and the J gene lost 5 bases, with 12 bases spanning the gap. The CDR3 here is CASSLVSGSNNEQFF. DNA of the CDR3: TGCGCCAGCAGCTTGGTCTCAGGGTCCAACAATGAGCAGTTCTTC.